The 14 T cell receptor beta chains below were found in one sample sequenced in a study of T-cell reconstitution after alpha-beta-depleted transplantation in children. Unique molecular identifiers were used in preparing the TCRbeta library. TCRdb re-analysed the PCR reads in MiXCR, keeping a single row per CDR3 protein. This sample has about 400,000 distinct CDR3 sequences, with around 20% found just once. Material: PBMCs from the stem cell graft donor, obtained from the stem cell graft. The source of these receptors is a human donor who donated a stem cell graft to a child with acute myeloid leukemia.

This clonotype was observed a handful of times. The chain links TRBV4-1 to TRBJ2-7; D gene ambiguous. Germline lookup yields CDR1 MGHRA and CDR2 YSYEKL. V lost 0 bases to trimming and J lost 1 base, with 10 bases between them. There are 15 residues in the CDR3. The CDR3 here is CASSQESKLSYEQYF. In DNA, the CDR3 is TGCGCCAGCAGCCAAGAGTCTAAACTTTCCTACGAGCAGTACTTC.

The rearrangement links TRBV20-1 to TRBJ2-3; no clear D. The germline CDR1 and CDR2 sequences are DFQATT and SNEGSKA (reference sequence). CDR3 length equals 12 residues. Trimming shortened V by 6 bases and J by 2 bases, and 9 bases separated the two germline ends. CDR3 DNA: TGCAGTGCCCGTTCGCCCACAGATACGCAGTATTTT. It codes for CSARSPTDTQYF.

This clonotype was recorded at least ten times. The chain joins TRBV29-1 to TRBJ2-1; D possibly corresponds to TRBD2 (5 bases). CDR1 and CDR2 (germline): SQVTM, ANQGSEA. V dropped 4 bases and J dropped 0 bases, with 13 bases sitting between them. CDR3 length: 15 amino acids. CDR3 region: CSVVGGPSSYNEQFF. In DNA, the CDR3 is TGCAGCGTTGTAGGAGGCCCTAGCTCCTACAATGAGCAGTTCTTC.

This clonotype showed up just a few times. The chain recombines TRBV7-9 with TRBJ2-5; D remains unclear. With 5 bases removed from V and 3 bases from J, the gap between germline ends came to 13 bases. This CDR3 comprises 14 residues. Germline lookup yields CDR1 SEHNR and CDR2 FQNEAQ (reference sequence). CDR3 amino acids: CASSHWADEETQYF. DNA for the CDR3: TGTGCCAGCAGCCATTGGGCGGACGAAGAGACCCAGTACTTC. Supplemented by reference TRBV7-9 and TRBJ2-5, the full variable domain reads DTGVSQNPRHKITKRGQNVTFRCDPISEHNRLYWYRQTLGQGPEFLTYFQNEAQLEKSRLLSDRFSAERPKGSFSTLEIQRTEQGDSAMYLCASSHWADEETQYFGPGTRLLVL.

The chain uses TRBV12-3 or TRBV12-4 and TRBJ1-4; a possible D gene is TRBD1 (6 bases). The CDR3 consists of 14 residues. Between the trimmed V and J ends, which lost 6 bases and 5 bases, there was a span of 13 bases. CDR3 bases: TGTGCCAGCAGCCCACAGGGATGGAATGAAAAACTGTTTTTT. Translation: CASSPQGWNEKLFF.

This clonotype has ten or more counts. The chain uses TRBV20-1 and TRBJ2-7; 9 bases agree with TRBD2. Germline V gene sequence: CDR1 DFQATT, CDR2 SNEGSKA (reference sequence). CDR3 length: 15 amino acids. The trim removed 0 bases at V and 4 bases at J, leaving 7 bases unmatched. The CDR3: CSARDGASGIYEQYF. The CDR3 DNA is TGCAGTGCTAGAGATGGAGCTAGCGGGATTTACGAGCAGTACTTC.

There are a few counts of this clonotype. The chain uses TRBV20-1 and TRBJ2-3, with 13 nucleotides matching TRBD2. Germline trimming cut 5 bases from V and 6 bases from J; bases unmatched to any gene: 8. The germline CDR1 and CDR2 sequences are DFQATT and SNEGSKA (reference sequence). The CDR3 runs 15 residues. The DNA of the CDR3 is TGCAGTGCTGCCGGGACTAGCGGGGCCCCGGATACGCAGTATTTT. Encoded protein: CSAAGTSGAPDTQYF.

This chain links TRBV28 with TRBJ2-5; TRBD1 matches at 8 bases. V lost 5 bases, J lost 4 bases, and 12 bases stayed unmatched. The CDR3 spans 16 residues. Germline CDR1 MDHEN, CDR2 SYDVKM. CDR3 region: CASSDAGQGDLETQYF. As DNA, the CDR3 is TGTGCCAGCAGTGACGCCGGACAGGGCGATTTAGAGACCCAGTACTTC.

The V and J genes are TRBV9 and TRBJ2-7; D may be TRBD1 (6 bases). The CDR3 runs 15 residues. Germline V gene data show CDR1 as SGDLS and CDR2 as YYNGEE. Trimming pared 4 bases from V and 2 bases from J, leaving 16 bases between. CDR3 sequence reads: CASSPAGEITYEQYF. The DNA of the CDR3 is TGTGCCAGCAGCCCCGCAGGGGAGATCACCTACGAGCAGTACTTC.

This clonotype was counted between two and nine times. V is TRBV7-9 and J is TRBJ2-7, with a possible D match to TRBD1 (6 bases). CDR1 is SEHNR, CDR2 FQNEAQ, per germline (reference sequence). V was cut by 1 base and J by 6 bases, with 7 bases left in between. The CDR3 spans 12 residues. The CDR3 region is CASSLDRAEQYF. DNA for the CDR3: TGTGCCAGCAGCTTAGACAGGGCCGAGCAGTACTTC.

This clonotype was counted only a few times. The CDR3 here is CASSQVGHEQYF. In nucleotides, the CDR3 is TGTGCCAGCAGCCAAGTGGGCCACGAGCAGTACTTC. The chain is built from TRBV14 and TRBJ2-7; no clear D gene. The CDR3 extends over 12 amino acids. Per germline, CDR1 SGHDN and CDR2 FVKESK. With 1 base removed from V and 5 bases from J, the gap between germline ends came to 6 bases. Drawing the rest from reference TRBV14 and TRBJ2-7, the complete variable domain is EAGVTQFPSHSVIEKGQTVTLRCDPISGHDNLYWYRRVMGKEIKFLLHFVKESKQDESGMPNNRFLAERTGGTYSTLKVQPAELEDSGVYFCASSQVGHEQYFGPGTRLTVT.

The CDR3 here is CATSGGTSGLTTDTQYF. The CDR3 DNA is TGTGCCACCAGCGGGGGGACTAGCGGACTTACCACAGATACGCAGTATTTT. The chain has TRBV15 and TRBJ2-3; 11 bases are shared with TRBD2. J was trimmed by 2 bases and V by 5 bases; bases with no gene match: 9. Per germline, CDR1 LNHNV and CDR2 YYDKDF (reference sequence). This CDR3 comprises 17 residues.

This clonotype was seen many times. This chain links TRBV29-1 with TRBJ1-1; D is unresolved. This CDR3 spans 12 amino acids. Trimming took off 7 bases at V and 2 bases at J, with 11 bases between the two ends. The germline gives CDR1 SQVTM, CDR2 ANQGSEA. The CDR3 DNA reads TGCAGCGCTGGGTCGATAAACACTGAAGCTTTCTTT. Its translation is CSAGSINTEAFF.

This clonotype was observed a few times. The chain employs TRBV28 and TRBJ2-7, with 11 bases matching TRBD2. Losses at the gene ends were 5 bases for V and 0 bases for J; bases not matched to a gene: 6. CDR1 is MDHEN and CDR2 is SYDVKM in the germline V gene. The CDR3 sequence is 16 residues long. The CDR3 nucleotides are TGTGCCAGCAGTATACTAGCGGGAGCGAGCTCCTACGAGCAGTACTTC. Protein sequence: CASSILAGASSYEQYF.